This T cell receptor (beta chain) appears in the sequencing data of a study of blood T cell repertoires in COVID-19. Trimming cost V 1 base and J 7 bases; bases outside gene matches: 4. Germline CDR1 is SGHRS and CDR2 is YFSETQ. The CDR3 contains 15 residues. Method: immunoSEQ multiplex PCR; TCRdb's copy keeps in-frame clones and lacks some. The data hold roughly 250,000 clones, with about 89% observed a single time. Sequenced input: peripheral blood. The J gene is TRBJ1-6, the V gene TRBV5-1; 8 bases fit TRBD1. The sequence was collected from a man younger than 40 with acute or convalescent COVID-19. DNA for the CDR3: TGCGCCAGCAGCTTGATGGGGACAGGCAATTCACCCCTCCACTTT. This encodes CASSLMGTGNSPLHF.